The 26 T cell receptor beta chains listed next were all sequenced from one sample in a study of tumor-infiltrating lymphocytes in primary liver carcinoma. A primer in the constant region served to generate TCR beta cDNA from approximately 460 ng of total RNA. Nested multiplex PCR, run for three rounds with slightly modified ARM-PCR, yielded TCR beta libraries. The first two PCR rounds used TRBV1-TRBV30 forward primers with a C-beta reverse primer, roughly 11 cycles each. Each CDR3 protein is one row after TCRdb ran MiXCR on the multiplex PCR reads. The sample contains 90,000 to 150,000 distinct CDR3 sequences, roughly 75% of which appear only once. Between roughly 20 and 31 mg of unsorted bulk tissue served as the source from which RNA and DNA were co-extracted. The specimen sequenced was tumor-adjacent normal liver tissue. All receptors derive from a woman aged 60-70 years with primary liver carcinoma and hepatitis B virus infection.

The sample holds a few counts of this clonotype. A single base separates this from a much larger clone, so it may be a read error. V and J are TRBV7-8 and TRBJ2-1; 10 bases are a match to TRBD2. Germline assignment: CDR1 SGHVS and CDR2 FQNEAQ. This CDR3 has 19 amino acids. The V segment lost 9 bases and the J segment 4 bases; nucleotides outside the gene matches: 21. This chain's CDR3 is CARSAGPRASGRLYNEQFF. The CDR3 coding sequence is TGTGCCAGGAGCGCCGGGCCTCGGGCTAGCGGGAGACTTTACAATGAGCAGTTCTTC.

The table lists this clonotype with a few counts. DNA of the CDR3: TGCAGTGCTAGAGCCCAGGGACACTCGAAATACGAGCAGTACTTC. Translation gives CSARAQGHSKYEQYF. The chain combines TRBV20-1 with TRBJ2-7; the D gene is possibly TRBD1 (6 bases). V gave up 1 base and J gave up 4 bases, with 17 bases separating them. There are 15 residues in the CDR3. Germline V gives CDR1 DFQATT, CDR2 SNEGSKA (reference sequence).

This clonotype showed up just once. A read error may account for a junction end that differs from germline. J is TRBJ2-4 and V is TRBV6-6; no clear D gene. CDR3 length: 15 residues. Germline V lookup: CDR1 MNHNY, CDR2 SVGAGI (reference sequence). The DNA for the CDR3 is TGTGCCAGCAGTTACAACCTTTTAGCCAAAAGCATTCAGTACTTC. The encoded protein is CASSYNLLAKSIQYF.

About this clonotype itself: The germline gene is not matched at one end of the junction; a read error may be the cause. V is TRBV6-2 or TRBV6-3 and J is TRBJ2-1; D possibly corresponds to TRBD2 (5 bases). Germline CDR1 and CDR2: MNHEY and SVGEGT. The CDR3 has 14 residues. CDR3 protein: CASSYSNGIGEQTF. The CDR3 DNA follows: TGTGCCAGCAGTTACTCTAACGGGATAGGTGAGCAGACCTTC.

This clonotype was seen only a few times. A junction boundary mismatches the germline segment, possibly from a read error. The chain uses TRBV7-9 and TRBJ2-7; the match to TRBD2 covers 7 bases. This CDR3 spans 14 amino acids. From germline, CDR1 is SEHNR and CDR2 FQNEAQ (reference sequence). This CDR3 reads CASRGREMSYGQYF. The CDR3 DNA is TGTGCCAGCCGAGGGAGGGAGATGAGCTACGGGCAGTACTTC.

Remarks on this clonotype: Given the absence of the conserved phenylalanine or tryptophan at the CDR3 end, a read error is likely. The V call is TRBV6-5, the J call TRBJ2-7; D is unclear. The V end was cut by 7 bases, the J end by 0 bases, with 13 bases between. The CDR3 consists of 14 residues. The germline CDR1 and CDR2 sequences are MNHEY and SVGAGI. The CDR3 nucleotides read TGTGCCAGCACGGAGTGGGTGGGCTCCTACGAGCAGTACCTC. Protein: CASTEWVGSYEQYL.

Concerning this clonotype itself: The junction departs from the called germline gene at one end, perhaps through a read error. The rearrangement uses TRBV10-3 and TRBJ2-3; 10 positions agree with TRBD2. Germline CDR1 reads ENHRY; CDR2 reads SYGVKD. CDR3 size: 15 residues. In nucleotides, the CDR3 is TGTACCATCAACTCCGGGACTAGCGAGACAGATACGCAGTATTTT. This gives the protein CTINSGTSETDTQYF.

This clonotype showed up many times. This chain connects TRBV6-5 to TRBJ2-5; D uncertain. Germline CDR1 is MNHEY and CDR2 is SVGAGI. The CDR3 extends over 12 amino acids. V was pared by 7 bases and J by 4 bases, with 10 bases between. CDR3 sequence (DNA): TGTGCCAGCAACCCCCTTGGAGAGACCCAGTACTTC. It translates to CASNPLGETQYF.

Details on this clonotype: One end of the junction is discordant with germline, which a read error may explain. The chain employs TRBV11-3 and TRBJ2-2; 8 nucleotides agree with TRBD2. There are 17 residues in the CDR3. Looked up from germline, CDR1 is SGHNT and CDR2 is YENEEA. The CDR3 nucleotides are TGTGCAAGCACCTCGGGACTAGTGGGAGGGCCCGGCGGGGAGCTGTTTTTC. It is translated as CASTSGLVGGPGGELFF.

Notes on this clonotype: Possible read error: a much larger clone is one base away. The rearrangement links TRBV7-9 to TRBJ2-1; D uncertain. CDR3 length: 16 amino acids. V was clipped by 1 base and J by 2 bases, with 12 bases between them. Germline V gene data show CDR1 as SEHNR and CDR2 as FQNEAQ (reference sequence). In DNA, the CDR3 is TGTGCCAGCAGCTTAGGGGTGGAGCCCCCCTACAATGAGCAGTTCTTC. Translation: CASSLGVEPPYNEQFF.

About this clonotype: One end of the junction does not line up with germline, which may come from a read error. The chain recombines TRBV29-1 with TRBJ2-7; D call uncertain. The CDR3 spans 12 residues. Germline values: CDR1 SQVTM, CDR2 ANQGSEA. This CDR3 reads CIVGTPPYEQYF. The CDR3 bases are TGTATCGTGGGAACCCCGCCTTACGAGCAGTACTTC.

The J gene is TRBJ1-1, the V gene TRBV12-3 or TRBV12-4; unclear D gene. The ends were cut back, 2 bases at V and 5 bases at J, with 12 bases in the middle. This CDR3 has 14 residues. CDR3 sequence reads: CASSLSHGRTEAFF. CDR3 DNA: TGTGCCAGCAGTTTATCGCATGGTCGTACTGAAGCTTTCTTT.

Notes on this clonotype: At one end, the junction sequence differs from germline, possibly due to a read error. This chain links TRBV6-5 with TRBJ2-6; TRBD1 might be the D (6 bases). This CDR3 is 16 amino acids long. CDR1 is MNHEY and CDR2 is SVGAGI in the germline V gene. The CDR3 is CVSTRTGGTGANVLTF. CDR3 in DNA: TGTGTCAGCACCCGCACTGGGGGCACTGGGGCCAACGTCCTGACTTTC.

This clonotype was picked up many times. The J gene is TRBJ2-3, the V gene TRBV5-4; 11 bases fit TRBD2. Trimming at V came to 4 bases and at J to 5 bases, leaving 15 bases not matched to a gene. This CDR3 has 18 amino acids. Looked up from germline, CDR1 is SGHNT and CDR2 is YYREEE (reference sequence). The CDR3: CASSQGLAVVGALDTQYF. The CDR3 DNA is TGTGCCAGCAGCCAGGGACTAGCGGTCGTGGGGGCTCTAGATACGCAGTATTTT.

About this clonotype itself: Germline and junction disagree at one end, which may indicate a read error. The chain joins TRBV11-2 to TRBJ2-7, with 9 nucleotides matching TRBD2. This CDR3 has 17 residues. Germline-derived CDR1 and CDR2 are SGHAT and FQNNGV. The CDR3 reads CARSYNQPGLADGEQYF. CDR3 DNA: TGTGCCAGAAGCTACAACCAGCCGGGACTAGCTGACGGGGAGCAGTACTTC.

This clonotype was seen only a few times. This may be a read error: a much more frequent sequence differs by one nucleotide. The chain's CDR3 is CAGNDQNQPQHF. As DNA, the CDR3 is TGTGCCGGCAACGATCAGAATCAGCCCCAGCATTTT. The gene calls are TRBV6-6 and TRBJ1-5; D is unresolved. V lost 11 bases to trimming and J lost 4 bases, with 12 bases between them. The CDR3 has 12 amino acids. The V gene's germline CDR1 is MNHNY and CDR2 SVGAGI (reference sequence).

Details on this clonotype: This CDR3 is missing its conserved last phenylalanine or tryptophan, likely due to a read error. The chain is built from TRBV11-2 and TRBJ2-3; tentative D call: TRBD2 (6 bases). The V and J ends lost 7 bases and 1 base respectively, with 15 bases between them. The CDR3 covers 15 residues. Germline V lookup: CDR1 SGHAT, CDR2 FQNNGV. The chain's CDR3 is CASNSSDYRTDTQYY. The CDR3 DNA is TGTGCCAGCAACTCATCGGACTACCGCACAGATACGCAGTATTAT.

The V call is TRBV10-3, the J call TRBJ2-1; D ambiguous. CDR3 size: 15 residues. Germline V lookup: CDR1 ENHRY, CDR2 SYGVKD. V was pared by 8 bases and J by 1 base, with 15 bases between. CDR3 region: CAIRPLDHSYNEQFF. In DNA, the CDR3 is TGTGCCATCCGTCCCTTAGACCATTCCTACAATGAGCAGTTCTTC.

This clonotype was found many times. CDR3 region: CASRALAGGWGETQYF. The CDR3 region has the DNA TGTGCCAGCAGGGCTTTAGCGGGAGGTTGGGGAGAGACCCAGTACTTC. This chain links TRBV12-3 or TRBV12-4 with TRBJ2-5; TRBD2 aligns across 10 bases. The CDR3 consists of 16 residues. The ends lost 6 bases at V and 4 bases at J; junction bases unmatched: 11.

On this clonotype: The CDR3 end shows no conserved phenylalanine or tryptophan, and so a read error is likely. The chain uses TRBV29-1 and TRBJ1-2; 7 nucleotides agree with TRBD1. The CDR3 sequence is 15 residues long. The germline gives CDR1 SQVTM, CDR2 ANQGSEA. With 7 bases clipped from V and 5 bases from J, the junction kept 16 bases outside the gene matches. DNA for the CDR3: TGCAGCGCGTGGGACTCGGGACAGCCAAATTATGGCTACACCTCC. Translating gives CSAWDSGQPNYGYTS.

The chain employs TRBV19 and TRBJ2-6; D unresolved. Germline V lookup: CDR1 LNHDA, CDR2 SQIVND (reference sequence). The CDR3 spans 14 residues. V lost 3 bases to trimming and J lost 0 bases, with 3 bases between them. As DNA, the CDR3 is TGTGCCAGTAGTATTGGCTCTGGGGCCAACGTCCTGACTTTC. Its protein product is CASSIGSGANVLTF.

This chain joins TRBV6-5 and TRBJ2-1; 11 nucleotides line up with TRBD2. Per germline, CDR1 MNHEY and CDR2 SVGAGI. The J segment lost 6 bases and the V segment lost 2 bases, leaving 3 bases of the junction unmatched. CDR3 length: 15 residues. This CDR3 reads CASSYGTSGCNEQFF. For the CDR3, the DNA is TGTGCCAGCAGTTACGGGACTAGCGGTTGCAATGAGCAGTTCTTC.

The J gene is TRBJ2-1, the V gene TRBV28; the match to TRBD2 covers 8 bases. CDR1 is MDHEN and CDR2 is SYDVKM in the germline V gene. The CDR3 consists of 17 residues. For the CDR3, the DNA is TGTGCAGGCAGTCCCTCCCCAACTAGCGGAAATTACAATGAGCAGTTCTTC. Amino acid sequence: CAGSPSPTSGNYNEQFF.

With respect to this clonotype: Because the CDR3 is missing its conserved closing phenylalanine or tryptophan, this is likely a read error. This rearrangement joins TRBV29-1 to TRBJ2-7; D may be TRBD2 (7 bases). Germline V lookup: CDR1 SQVTM, CDR2 ANQGSEA. CDR3 length equals 13 residues. V lost 6 bases, J lost 5 bases, and 17 bases lay in between. This CDR3 reads CSVEGGLVDEQYS. In DNA form, the CDR3 reads TGCAGCGTCGAGGGGGGGCTAGTGGACGAGCAGTACTCC.

For this clonotype: One junction end disagrees with the germline gene, perhaps due to a read error. The DNA for the CDR3 is TGTACCAGCAAAACGGGGAACACTGAAGCTTTCTTT. It specifies CTSKTGNTEAFF. The rearrangement uses TRBV6-6 and TRBJ1-1; no clear D gene. Germline V CDR1 and CDR2: MNHNY, SVGAGI (reference sequence). This CDR3 has 12 amino acids.

For this clonotype: It is likely a read error, because the conserved phenylalanine at the end of the CDR3 is missing. V usage is TRBV29-1 and J usage is TRBJ2-2; 13 bases align to TRBD2. CDR1 SQVTM and CDR2 ANQGSEA come from the germline V gene. This CDR3 is built from 16 residues. V was clipped by 6 bases and J by 2 bases; unmatched bases: 6. The CDR3 loop is CSVPGTSGANTGELFL. The CDR3 nucleotides read TGCAGCGTCCCTGGGACTAGCGGGGCTAACACCGGGGAGCTGTTTCTT.